The 10 T cell receptor beta chains presented below share a single source sample, sequenced in a study of blood T cell repertoires in COVID-19. Generated by immunoSEQ multiplex PCR, the TCRdb table keeps only in-frame clones and is missing some. The data hold roughly 150,000 clones, with 79% observed a single time. Source material: PBMCs or T cells enriched from blood (not recorded which). These receptors were collected from a woman in her seventies in a cohort exposed to, infected with or recovered from COVID-19 (not recorded which).

The CDR3 sequence: CASSTRTSGSAGFHEQYF. DNA for the CDR3: TGTGCCAGCAGTACGCGGACTAGCGGGAGTGCGGGATTTCACGAGCAGTACTTC. V usage is TRBV27 and J usage is TRBJ2-7; 13 bases line up with TRBD2. Unmatched junction bases numbered 15, after V lost 5 bases and J lost 5 bases. This CDR3 has 18 amino acids. Germline V gives CDR1 MNHEY, CDR2 SMNVEV (reference sequence).

J is TRBJ2-2 and V is TRBV18; D is perhaps TRBD2 (6 bases). With 8 bases removed from V and 4 bases from J, the gap between germline ends came to 8 bases. The CDR3 is 12 residues long. Germline lookup yields CDR1 KGHSH and CDR2 LQKENI. CDR3: CASHSGTGELFF. In DNA, the CDR3 is TGTGCCAGCCATAGCGGCACCGGGGAGCTGTTTTTT.

The chain combines TRBV28 with TRBJ2-7; 9 positions match TRBD1. Germline V lookup: CDR1 MDHEN, CDR2 SYDVKM. The CDR3 runs 16 residues. The V and J ends lost 6 bases and 4 bases, in that order; junction bases with no gene match: 13. The CDR3 bases are TGTGCCAGCAGCTTCACAGGGGGCACGGGGCAATACGAGCAGTACTTC. As protein: CASSFTGGTGQYEQYF.

The rearrangement uses TRBV28 and TRBJ1-3, with TRBD1 matching over 9 bases. This CDR3 has 14 amino acids. Trimming took 6 bases from V and 4 from J; bases not matched to a gene: 4. From germline, CDR1 is MDHEN and CDR2 SYDVKM. The CDR3, as DNA: TGTGCCAGCAGCCCGGGGACAGGGGGAAACACCATATATTTT. Protein sequence: CASSPGTGGNTIYF.

The chain is built from TRBV6-5 and TRBJ1-5, with TRBD1 matching over 7 bases. V gave up 6 bases and J gave up 4 bases; unmatched junction bases: 6. Germline V gene lookup returns CDR1 MNHEY and CDR2 SVGAGI. The CDR3 totals 14 residues. DNA of the CDR3: TGTGCCAGCAGCCTTGGACAGGTTAATCAGCCCCAGCATTTT. Its translation: CASSLGQVNQPQHF.

The V call is TRBV19, the J call TRBJ1-2; D unresolved. Germline CDR1 and CDR2: LNHDA and SQIVND (reference sequence). The CDR3 has 12 residues. V was pared by 3 bases and J by 4 bases, with 6 bases between. The CDR3 DNA sequence: TGTGCCAGTAGTATTTACAGCTATGGCTACACCTTC. It is translated as CASSIYSYGYTF.

The genes are TRBV20-1 and TRBJ1-1; D not certain. Trimming took off 3 bases at V and 5 bases at J, with 16 bases between the two ends. CDR1 and CDR2 from the germline V gene are DFQATT and SNEGSKA (reference sequence). The length of the CDR3 is 14 residues. For the CDR3, the DNA is TGCAGTGCTAGTTCGAGGGAGGAATGGACTGAAGCTTTCTTT. It is translated as CSASSREEWTEAFF.

The V gene is TRBV19, the J gene TRBJ2-1; 11 bases are a match to TRBD2. Per germline, CDR1 LNHDA and CDR2 SQIVND (reference sequence). The trim removed 6 bases at V and 7 bases at J, leaving 11 bases unmatched. The CDR3 contains 16 residues. In DNA form, the CDR3 reads TGTGCCAGTAGGGCTCGGCTAGCGGGAGGAGGGAATGAGCAGTTCTTC. Translated: CASRARLAGGGNEQFF.

V usage is TRBV30 and J usage is TRBJ1-1; no firm D call. In germline, CDR1 is GTSNPN, CDR2 SVGIG (reference sequence). The CDR3 covers 13 residues. Trimming pared 3 bases from V and 0 bases from J, leaving 8 bases between. Written as DNA, the CDR3 is TGTGCCTGGAGACGAGGGATGAACACTGAAGCTTTCTTT. As protein: CAWRRGMNTEAFF.

This rearrangement joins TRBV5-3 to TRBJ2-7; D call uncertain. TRBV5-3 is labeled an ORF, and its function is uncertain. The CDR3 runs 12 residues. V lost 4 bases and J 3 bases, leaving 8 bases between the germline ends. In DNA form, the CDR3 reads TGTGCCAGAAGCGTTACAGACTACGAGCAGTACTTC. Translation: CARSVTDYEQYF.